Shown below are 17 T cell receptor beta chains from a single sample sequenced in a study of cytotoxic CD8 clonotypes in ibrutinib-treated CLL. Sequencing used immunoSEQ multiplex PCR; TCRdb keeps in-frame clones, though not all of them. Of some 140,000 clones in the sample, roughly 84% are singletons; the top ten hold approximately 3.5%. Sequencing used PBMCs, obtained after 24 months of ibrutinib treatment. The receptors derive from a human donor with chronic lymphocytic leukemia.

This clone has a handful of counts. The gene calls are TRBV10-3 and TRBJ1-1; D is unresolved. The CDR3 is made up of 14 amino acids. V was clipped by 4 bases and J by 0 bases, with 9 bases between them. Per germline, CDR1 ENHRY and CDR2 SYGVKD. CDR3 region: CAISGVILNTEAFF. As DNA, the CDR3 is TGTGCCATCAGTGGCGTCATCCTGAACACTGAAGCTTTCTTT.

This chain uses TRBV30 with TRBJ2-5; 10 bases match TRBD2. V trimming: 1 base; J trimming: 2 bases; junction bases outside the gene matches: 4. This CDR3 spans 15 amino acids. Germline CDR1 GTSNPN, CDR2 SVGIG (reference sequence). CDR3 loop: CAWSELAGLQETQYF. CDR3 nucleotide sequence: TGTGCCTGGAGTGAACTAGCGGGGTTACAAGAGACCCAGTACTTC.

The chain recombines TRBV5-1 with TRBJ1-3; 9 bases are a match to TRBD1. This CDR3 region has 15 residues. V trimming: 4 bases; J trimming: 2 bases; junction bases outside the gene matches: 4. Germline V gene lookup returns CDR1 SGHRS and CDR2 YFSETQ. The CDR3 DNA follows: TGCGCCAGCAGCACGACAGGGGGAACTGGAAACACCATATATTTT. Protein product: CASSTTGGTGNTIYF.

J is TRBJ2-5 and V is TRBV2, with a tentative D call TRBD2 (6 bases). Trimming left V 6 bases short and J 5 bases short, with 10 bases between. Germline assignment: CDR1 SNHLY and CDR2 FYNNEI. The CDR3 has 12 amino acids. DNA for the CDR3: TGTGCCAGCAGGTTCGGGAGTGAGACCCAGTACTTC. It encodes CASRFGSETQYF.

This chain links TRBV6-1 with TRBJ1-1, with 9 bases matching TRBD1. V dropped 11 bases and J dropped 0; count of bases not matched to a gene: 4. Germline loops: CDR1 MNHNS, CDR2 SASEGT. The CDR3 has 13 amino acids. DNA of the CDR3: TGTGCCGGGAGGACAGGGGTGAACACTGAAGCTTTCTTT. Encoded protein: CAGRTGVNTEAFF.

The V and J genes are TRBV19 and TRBJ1-3; D uncertain. The CDR3 totals 16 residues. The V and J ends lost 3 bases and 3 bases respectively, with 15 bases between them. In germline, CDR1 is LNHDA, CDR2 SQIVND (reference sequence). CDR3 in DNA: TGTGCCAGTAGTATTTCCAGTTCGCTGATTGGAAACACCATATATTTT. Protein sequence: CASSISSSLIGNTIYF.

The chain carries TRBV18 and TRBJ2-7; D tentatively reads TRBD1 or TRBD2 (5 bases each). This CDR3 is 15 amino acids long. Germline V lookup: CDR1 KGHSH, CDR2 LQKENI. With 0 bases removed from V and 3 bases from J, the gap between germline ends came to 12 bases. In DNA, the CDR3 is TGTGCCAGCTCACCACCGTGGGGGTCTGTCTACGAGCAGTACTTC. Protein product: CASSPPWGSVYEQYF.

The genes are TRBV7-2 and TRBJ1-2, with D possibly matching TRBD1 (5 bases). Trimming cost V 3 bases and J 3 bases, with 14 bases left between them. Germline CDR1 SGHTA, CDR2 FQGNSA. CDR3 length equals 15 residues. CDR3 in amino acids: CASSFGGGTDYGYTF. As DNA, the CDR3 is TGTGCCAGCAGCTTTGGTGGGGGGACCGACTATGGCTACACCTTC.

This clone has a single count. The chain uses TRBV5-1 and TRBJ2-3; the D is unclear. The CDR3 length is 15 residues. V was cut by 0 bases and J by 4 bases, with 12 bases left in between. The germline V gene encodes CDR1 SGHRS and CDR2 YFSETQ. The CDR3 loop is CASSLGSISADTQYF. Here the CDR3 DNA reads TGCGCCAGCAGCTTGGGGAGTATATCCGCAGATACGCAGTATTTT.

V is TRBV15 and J is TRBJ1-1; a weak D match, TRBD1 (6 bases). The V gene lost 5 bases and the J gene lost 3 bases, with 10 bases spanning the gap. The CDR3 runs to 13 residues. The germline CDR1 and CDR2 sequences are LNHNV and YYDKDF (reference sequence). The CDR3 bases are TGTGCCACCAGCCAGGGGATGTACACTGAAGCTTTCTTT. This codes for CATSQGMYTEAFF.

The chain has TRBV5-5 and TRBJ2-7; 8 nucleotides align to TRBD1. CDR1 and CDR2 from the germline V gene are SGHKS and YYEKEE (reference sequence). The CDR3 loop spans 15 amino acids. V shed 4 bases, J shed 0 bases, and the junction held 6 bases outside the gene matches. The CDR3 sequence is CASSTGQAYSYEQYF. CDR3 nucleotides: TGTGCCAGCAGCACGGGACAGGCCTACTCCTACGAGCAGTACTTC.

This chain connects TRBV28 to TRBJ2-1; D gene unclear. V shed 7 bases and J shed 8 bases, with 3 bases lying between them. This CDR3 is 9 amino acids long. Germline V gives CDR1 MDHEN, CDR2 SYDVKM. The CDR3 coding sequence is TGTGCCAGCATTCATGAGCAGTTCTTC. Translated, it gives CASIHEQFF. Full variable domain (missing parts from reference TRBV28 and TRBJ2-1): DVKVTQSSRYLVKRTGEKVFLECVQDMDHENMFWYRQDPGLGLRLIYFSYDVKMKEKGDIPEGYSVSREKKERFSLILESASTNQTSMYLCASIHEQFFGPGTRLTVL.

The genes are TRBV5-1 and TRBJ2-3, with unresolved D. Germline V lookup: CDR1 SGHRS, CDR2 YFSETQ. V lost 0 bases to trimming and J lost 2 bases, with 13 bases between them. The CDR3 totals 16 residues. The CDR3 nucleotides read TGCGCCAGCAGCTTGGGAACCAATCTTCCCACAGATACGCAGTATTTT. This translates into CASSLGTNLPTDTQYF.

The CDR3 spells CAWSGARGRDDNQPQHF. The CDR3 DNA reads as TGTGCCTGGAGTGGGGCGAGAGGGAGGGACGACAATCAGCCCCAGCATTTT. This chain links TRBV30 with TRBJ1-5; TRBD1 might be the D (5 bases). CDR3 length: 17 amino acids. Trimming cost V 1 base and J 3 bases, with 19 bases left between them. CDR1 is GTSNPN, CDR2 SVGIG, per germline (reference sequence).

V and J are TRBV19 and TRBJ2-7, with TRBD1 matching over 7 bases. V lost 5 bases to trimming and J lost 3 bases; unmatched junction nucleotides: 10. This CDR3 spans 15 amino acids. Germline CDR1 LNHDA, CDR2 SQIVND (reference sequence). The CDR3 DNA reads TGTGCCAGTAGTGAAACCGGGACAGAGGGCTACGAGCAGTACTTC. It specifies CASSETGTEGYEQYF.

In this sample, this clone turned up a few times. Other DNA sequences in this sample translate to the same CDR3. The chain combines TRBV6-5 with TRBJ1-1, with no clear D. Germline values: CDR1 MNHEY, CDR2 SVGAGI. Between the trimmed V and J ends, which lost 3 bases and 4 bases, there was a span of 9 bases. This CDR3 contains 13 residues. The CDR3 here is CASSYLGGTEAFF. The CDR3 DNA sequence: TGTGCCAGCAGTTATTTGGGCGGCACTGAAGCTTTCTTT.

The chain couples TRBV9 to TRBJ2-7; 13 bases match TRBD2. With 4 bases clipped from V and 5 bases from J, the junction kept 12 bases outside the gene matches. The CDR3 spans 17 residues. Germline V gene data show CDR1 as SGDLS and CDR2 as YYNGEE. CDR3 sequence reads: CASSFRLAGGRGDEQYF. CDR3 bases: TGTGCCAGCAGCTTCCGACTAGCGGGGGGCCGCGGGGACGAGCAGTACTTC.